This is a list of T cell receptor beta chains from one sample in a study of regulatory T cells in long-lasting Graves disease. MiXCR was run by TCRdb on the multiplex PCR reads, yielding one entry per CDR3 protein. This table holds hundreds of thousands of distinct CDR3 sequences, 15% to 20% found once. This same sample was also taken into another study, of T cells in Graves' hyperthyroidism and ophthalmopathy.

This sample comprised peripheral blood mononuclear cells (PBMCs), obtained at new diagnosis, from a patient treated with antithyroid drugs. The receptors were sampled from a woman aged 25 to 39 with Graves disease. The CDR3 runs from the conserved cysteine through the conserved F or W. The D gene is left open where the match is weak. Rows may omit the clone size; those that give it use once, few, many or a size class.

v_call	d_call	j_call	clone_size	cdr3_aa	cdr3_nt
TRBV2	TRBD2	TRBJ2-7	.	CASSVETSSLYEQYF	TGTGCCAGCAGTGTTGAGACTAGCAGCCTCTACGAGCAGTACTTC
TRBV30	TRBD2	TRBJ2-3	many	CAWRGGTSGRTTDTQYF	TGTGCCTGGAGAGGAGGGACTAGCGGGAGGACCACAGATACGCAGTATTTT
TRBV5-4	TRBD1	TRBJ1-2	few	CASTPRGQNYGYTF	TGTGCCAGCACCCCGAGGGGGCAGAACTATGGCTACACCTTC
TRBV2	.	TRBJ1-5	many	CASSVGGSGNQPQHF	TGTGCCAGCAGTGTGGGGGGCAGTGGCAATCAGCCCCAGCATTTT
TRBV7-8	TRBD1	TRBJ2-7	.	CASSRGTGDNSYEQYF	TGTGCCAGCAGCCGCGGGACAGGGGACAACTCCTACGAGCAGTACTTC
TRBV28	.	TRBJ1-1	many	CASRRDTEAFF	TGTGCCAGCAGACGGGACACTGAAGCTTTCTTT
TRBV5-1	.	TRBJ2-7	.	CASNREPYEQYF	TGCGCCAGCAACAGGGAACCCTACGAGCAGTACTTC
TRBV16	.	TRBJ1-2	.	CASSQSVDGHTF	TGTGCCAGCAGCCAATCTGTGGATGGCCACACCTTC
TRBV29-1	.	TRBJ2-7	many	CSVWTVTYEQYF	TGCAGCGTTTGGACAGTTACCTACGAGCAGTACTTC
TRBV28	.	TRBJ1-1	few	CASSLGLEGTEAFF	TGTGCCAGCAGTTTAGGGTTAGAGGGCACTGAAGCTTTCTTT
TRBV5-5	.	TRBJ2-7	.	CASSFKGYISCEQYF	TGTGCCAGCAGCTTTAAAGGTTACATATCCTGCGAGCAGTACTTC
TRBV28	.	TRBJ2-5	many	CASSLRGGGLVTQYF	TGTGCCAGCAGTTTAAGGGGGGGGGGTTTAGTGACCCAGTACTTC
TRBV25-1	.	TRBJ2-1	.	CASSESRTPNPYNEQFF	TGTGCCAGCAGTGAATCCCGTACACCGAATCCCTACAATGAGCAGTTCTTC
TRBV28	.	TRBJ2-1	many	CASSLGTAKVDEQFF	TGTGCCAGCAGTCTAGGGACCGCCAAGGTCGATGAGCAGTTCTTC
TRBV19	.	TRBJ2-2	few	CASSISRVRGVSGELFF	TGTGCCAGTAGTATATCTCGGGTCAGGGGTGTGTCCGGGGAGCTGTTTTTT
TRBV7-9	.	TRBJ1-1	many	CASSVGVGTEAFF	TGTGCCAGCAGTGTGGGGGTTGGCACTGAAGCTTTCTTT
TRBV2	TRBD1	TRBJ1-2	many	CASSELGQFYGYTF	TGTGCCAGCAGTGAGTTGGGACAGTTTTATGGCTACACCTTC
TRBV7-3	TRBD2	TRBJ2-2	.	CASSFRGGPTGELFF	TGTGCCAGCAGCTTCCGGGGGGGACCGACCGGGGAGCTGTTTTTT
TRBV11-2	TRBD1	TRBJ2-1	.	CASSSGTGINEQFF	TGTGCCAGCAGCTCCGGGACAGGGATAAATGAGCAGTTCTTC
TRBV3-1	TRBD1	TRBJ1-6	few	CASSQADRDNSPLHF	TGTGCCAGCAGCCAGGCTGACAGGGACAATTCACCCCTCCACTTT
TRBV29-1	.	TRBJ2-1	.	CSVEWRVKQFF	TGCAGCGTTGAGTGGCGCGTAAAGCAGTTCTTC
TRBV6-1	TRBD2	TRBJ2-1	many	CASSEPTGSSGSEQFF	TGTGCCAGCAGTGAACCGACAGGCTCTAGCGGGAGCGAGCAGTTCTTC
TRBV6-1	.	TRBJ1-2	many	CASSTQITYGYTF	TGTGCCAGCAGTACTCAGATAACCTATGGCTACACCTTC
TRBV29-1	.	TRBJ1-1	.	CSARDMNTEAFF	TGCAGCGCCAGGGACATGAACACTGAAGCTTTCTTT
TRBV28	TRBD2	TRBJ2-3	few	CASRPLGLAGGLTDTQYF	TGTGCCAGCAGGCCTCTCGGACTAGCGGGGGGGCTAACAGATACGCAGTATTTT
TRBV24-1	.	TRBJ2-1	.	CATSDPHRGGSYEQSF	TGTGCCACCAGTGATCCTCACAGGGGGGGCAGCTATGAGCAGTCCTTC
TRBV27	TRBD1	TRBJ2-7	many	CASSLHRRQGYEQYF	TGTGCCAGCAGTTTACATCGACGACAGGGATACGAGCAGTACTTC
TRBV6-5	.	TRBJ1-1	many	CASSYTEGGASEAFF	TGTGCCAGCAGTTACACCGAGGGGGGGGCATCTGAAGCTTTCTTT
TRBV6-5	.	TRBJ1-1	many	CASSYSGGLNTEAFF	TGTGCCAGCAGTTACTCGGGGGGCTTGAACACTGAAGCTTTCTTT
TRBV4-1	TRBD1	TRBJ1-1	.	CASSRVSGTGTTEAFF	TGCGCCAGCAGCCGAGTATCCGGGACAGGGACCACTGAAGCTTTCTTT
TRBV7-3	.	TRBJ2-3	many	CASTLTYTDTQYF	TGTGCCAGCACCCTCACCTACACAGATACGCAGTATTTT
TRBV6-4	TRBD2	TRBJ2-5	few	CATSFQSGRAEVQYF	TGTGCCACCAGTTTTCAGAGCGGGAGGGCCGAGGTCCAGTACTTC
TRBV5-1	.	TRBJ1-6	few	CASSLDQPGPLHF	TGCGCCAGCAGCTTGGATCAACCCGGGCCCCTCCACTTT
TRBV20-1	.	TRBJ1-2	many	CSARGSRGYTF	TGCAGTGCTAGGGGTTCAAGGGGCTACACCTTC
TRBV7-3	.	TRBJ1-1	many	CASSLTGRTEAFF	TGTGCCAGCAGCTTAACGGGTCGAACTGAAGCTTTCTTT
TRBV6-1	.	TRBJ2-2	many	CASSRRDHRTGELFF	TGTGCCAGCAGCCGCCGGGACCACAGAACCGGGGAGCTGTTTTTT
TRBV29-1	TRBD2	TRBJ2-1	.	CSAGGDARVYEQFF	TGCAGCGCCGGGGGGGATGCTAGGGTCTATGAGCAGTTCTTC
TRBV5-1	.	TRBJ2-5	few	CASSLFEKETQYF	TGCGCCAGCAGCTTGTTCGAAAAAGAGACCCAGTACTTC
TRBV19	TRBD2	TRBJ2-1	.	CASSAWLAGGPKWDEQFF	TGTGCCAGTAGTGCCTGGCTAGCGGGGGGGCCCAAATGGGATGAGCAGTTCTTC
TRBV18	TRBD2	TRBJ2-1	.	CASSPRLADSYNEQFF	TGTGCCAGCTCACCCCGACTAGCGGACTCCTACAATGAGCAGTTCTTC
TRBV7-2	TRBD2	TRBJ2-7	many	CASSLGLAGSSYEQYF	TGTGCCAGCAGCTTAGGTCTAGCGGGAAGCTCCTACGAGCAGTACTTC
TRBV7-9	TRBD2	TRBJ2-3	few	CASRDGGRGDTQYF	TGTGCCAGTCGGGACGGCGGGAGAGGTGATACGCAGTATTTT
TRBV3-1	.	TRBJ2-3	many	CASSHGTIRVDTQYF	TGTGCCAGCAGCCACGGGACAATCCGCGTGGATACGCAGTATTTT
TRBV10-3	TRBD2	TRBJ2-7	few	CAIRAGLREPYEQYF	TGTGCCATCAGGGCCGGGTTGCGGGAGCCCTACGAGCAGTACTTC
TRBV6-4	.	TRBJ1-1	many	CASSVGENTEAFF	TGTGCCAGCAGTGTAGGGGAGAACACTGAAGCTTTCTTT
TRBV6-1	.	TRBJ1-3	few	CASSETYSGNTIYF	TGTGCCAGCAGTGAGACATACTCTGGAAACACCATATATTTT